The TCR beta chain described here comes from a study of beta chain features in type 1 diabetes. Findings of the study overall: Shorter TCRB CDR3s, moderately but significantly so, were found in Type 1 diabetes patients in all four CD4+ subsets. Researchers cautioned that cDNA sequencing could over-represent cells with high TCR expression. Sampled from patients, naive, central memory and Treg TCRB repertoires appeared more similar than those sampled from healthy donors. Junctions at VDJ sites from type 1 diabetes patients had fewer insertions and more deletions.

All of the isolated RNA was reverse transcribed, so expressed TCRB transcripts were sequenced. Measured with immunoSEQ multiplex PCR; TCRdb has only the in-frame clones, and not every one. The sample holds around 450,000 clones; about 10% are singletons and the top ten take about 0.042%. Germline lookup yields CDR1 GTSNPN and CDR2 SVGIG (reference sequence). The CDR3 is 14 amino acids. The ends lost 4 bases at V and 2 bases at J; junction bases unmatched: 6. In its sample, this clone was seen a few times. The antigen is not known. The gene calls are TRBV30 and TRBJ1-2; 8 positions agree with TRBD1. Sequenced: naive CD4+ T cells from blood. The clonotype originates from a woman aged 18-35 years in good health. The CDR3 is CAWNRGMANYGYTF. In DNA form, the CDR3 reads TGTGCCTGGAACAGGGGGATGGCCAACTATGGCTACACCTTC. Filled out from reference TRBV30 and TRBJ1-2, the complete variable domain reads SQTIHQWPATLVQPVGSPLSLECTVEGTSNPNLYWYRQAAGRGLQLLFYSVGIGQISSEVPQNLSASRPQDRQFILSSKKLLLSDSGFYLCAWNRGMANYGYTFGSGTRLTVV.